The T cell receptor beta chain described here comes from a study of blood T cell repertoires in COVID-19. Study context: From the United States, Italy and Spain came samples of acute and convalescent COVID-19. T cells, B-cell-depleted T cells, or PBMCs provided the cDNA or gDNA that served as material.

Participants came from some 23 US areas, aged about 18 to 100 years. CDR1 is SGHAT, CDR2 FQNNGV, per germline. The CDR3 spans 14 residues. The junction had 3 bases not matched to a gene; V was cut back by 1 base and J by 6 bases. In the authors' methods: Amplified reference gene primers provided the basis for estimating nucleated cell counts. Profiled with immunoSEQ multiplex PCR; TCRdb holds only in-frame clones, not every one. The V and J calls and clone size were taken over from that table, and D and trimming were inferred from the DNA. The sample yields about 270,000 clones, 90% seen once. The rearrangement joins TRBV11-2 to TRBJ2-1, with 7 positions matching TRBD1. The sequence came from a woman aged 25 to 39 with acute COVID-19. The sequenced sample was PBMCs or T cells enriched from blood (not recorded which). The CDR3 loop reads CASSLGTGRNEQFF. The CDR3 nucleotides are TGTGCCAGCAGCTTAGGGACAGGTCGCAATGAGCAGTTCTTC.